These 9 T cell receptor beta chains were all obtained from the same sample, sequenced in a study of tumour-infiltrating T cells in Burkitt lymphoma. TCRdb's copy holds only in-frame clones and misses some; the assay was immunoSEQ multiplex PCR. In the table there are approximately 46,000 clones, around a third of which are singletons. Input material: tumor tissue. All receptors derive from a human donor with Burkitt lymphoma.

The V call is TRBV7-2, the J call TRBJ2-5; D unclear. V dropped 6 bases and J dropped 5 bases, with 16 bases sitting between them. The CDR3 totals 14 residues. Germline V gene data show CDR1 as SGHTA and CDR2 as FQGNSA. CDR3 amino acids: CASRFSQAWETQYF. The CDR3 region has the DNA TGTGCCAGCAGATTTTCCCAGGCCTGGGAGACCCAGTACTTC.

A few counts support this clone. This chain uses TRBV5-8 with TRBJ2-7; no clear D gene. The germline CDR1 and CDR2 sequences are SGHTS and YDEGEE. The ends were cut back, 0 bases at V and 5 bases at J, with 12 bases in the middle. This CDR3 is built from 14 residues. The CDR3 nucleotides read TGTGCCAGCAGCTTGGAGGGCTCCTTGGACGAGCAGTACTTC. Translation gives CASSLEGSLDEQYF.

The chain recombines TRBV28 with TRBJ1-2, with TRBD1 matching 9 bases. Looked up from germline, CDR1 is MDHEN and CDR2 is SYDVKM. The CDR3 sequence is 14 residues long. V lost 5 bases and J lost 4; bases outside the gene matches: 5. This CDR3 reads CASSPGQGIYGYTF. The CDR3 DNA reads TGTGCCAGCAGTCCCGGACAGGGGATCTATGGCTACACCTTC.

The V gene is TRBV6-6, the J gene TRBJ1-1, with TRBD1 as a possible D gene (5 bases). CDR3 length equals 13 residues. CDR1 MNHNY and CDR2 SVGAGI come from the germline V gene (reference sequence). V was pared by 2 bases and J by 1 base, with 5 bases between. The CDR3 DNA sequence: TGTGCCAGCAGTTACCAGGGGAACACTGAAGCTTTCTTT. This encodes CASSYQGNTEAFF.

This clone showed up just a few times. V gene TRBV6-5 combines with J gene TRBJ2-5; perhaps TRBD2 as D (7 bases). Germline values: CDR1 MNHEY, CDR2 SVGAGI. V was cut by 0 bases and J by 4 bases, with 9 bases left in between. CDR3 length: 14 residues. The chain's CDR3 is CASSYSGGPETQYF. For the CDR3, the DNA is TGTGCCAGCAGTTACTCGGGGGGGCCAGAGACCCAGTACTTC.

The gene calls are TRBV5-1 and TRBJ2-5, with 8 bases identical to TRBD2. V dropped 0 bases and J dropped 1; count of bases not matched to a gene: 5. CDR1 SGHRS and CDR2 YFSETQ come from the germline V gene. This CDR3 spans 16 amino acids. The DNA of the CDR3 is TGCGCCAGCAGCTTGGTTGGCGGGGGGCCCCAAGAGACCCAGTACTTC. Protein product: CASSLVGGGPQETQYF.

On this clone itself: This specimen includes other DNA sequences encoding the same CDR3. The CDR3 region is CASSLGAGGTEAFF. The CDR3 coding sequence is TGCGCCAGCAGCTTGGGGGCAGGGGGAACTGAAGCTTTCTTT. The V and J genes are TRBV5-1 and TRBJ1-1, with 7 positions matching TRBD1. Germline loops: CDR1 SGHRS, CDR2 YFSETQ. This CDR3 spans 14 amino acids. V shed 0 bases and J 5 bases; nucleotides not matched to a gene: 4.

V is TRBV7-9 and J is TRBJ2-3; D is ambiguous. Germline CDR1 is SEHNR and CDR2 is FQNEAQ (reference sequence). Between the trimmed V and J ends, which lost 5 bases and 3 bases, there was a span of 3 bases. The CDR3 has 11 amino acids. Written as DNA, the CDR3 is TGTGCCAGCAGCCATACAGATACGCAGTATTTT. As protein: CASSHTDTQYF.

This rearrangement joins TRBV4-3 to TRBJ2-1; no definite D call. The V end was cut by 5 bases, the J end by 9 bases, with 14 bases between. The germline V gene has CDR1 LGHNA and CDR2 YSLEER. This CDR3 contains 13 residues. The DNA of the CDR3 is TGCGCCAGCAGCGCCCAGACAATCAGTGAGCAGTTCTTC. Translating gives CASSAQTISEQFF.